This T cell receptor (beta chain) appears in the sequencing data of a study of Ad26.COV2.S vaccination and SARS-CoV-2 variants. At the level of the study: Trial arm assignment for the donor was COV1001 Ad26.COV2.S. Dosing was one shot or two shots 56 days apart.

Treatment indicated: 19 received Ad26.COV2.S at low or high dose, single or two shots; about five received placebo; per-sample allocation not given. It was on day 63 after the first vaccine or placebo injection that samples were taken. Assay used: immunoSEQ multiplex PCR; TCRdb lists only in-frame clones, some missing. The data show approximately 240,000 clones, with 85% to 90% seen just once and roughly 10% held by the top ten. The TCR sequence derives from a person aged 18-60 years who received the Ad26.COV2.S COVID-19 vaccine or a placebo. Here the sequenced sample was peripheral blood, taken in a trial of Ad26.COV2.S vaccine versus placebo.

The CDR3 region is CASSLGVNQPQHF. In DNA, the CDR3 is TGTGCCAGCAGCTTAGGCGTGAATCAGCCCCAGCATTTT. The chain couples TRBV7-3 to TRBJ1-5; D unresolved. Germline CDR1 reads SGHTA; CDR2 reads FQGTGA. The CDR3 loop spans 13 amino acids. V dropped 2 bases and J dropped 4 bases, with 6 bases sitting between them. The variable domain in full, with the rest retrieved from reference TRBV7-3 and TRBJ1-5, is GAGVSQTPSNKVTEKGKYVELRCDPISGHTALYWYRQSLGQGPEFLIYFQGTGAADDSGLPNDRFFAVRPEGSVSTLKIQRTERGDSAVYLCASSLGVNQPQHFGDGTRLSIL.